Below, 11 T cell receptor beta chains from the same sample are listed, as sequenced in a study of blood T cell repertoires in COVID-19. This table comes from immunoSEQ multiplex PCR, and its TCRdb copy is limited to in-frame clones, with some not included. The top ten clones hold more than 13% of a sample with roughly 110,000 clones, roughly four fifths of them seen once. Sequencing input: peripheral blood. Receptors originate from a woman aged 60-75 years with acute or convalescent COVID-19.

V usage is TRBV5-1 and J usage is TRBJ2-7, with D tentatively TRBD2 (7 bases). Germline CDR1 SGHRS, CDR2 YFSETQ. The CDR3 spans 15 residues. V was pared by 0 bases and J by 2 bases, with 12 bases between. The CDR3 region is CASSLAGGKTYEQYF. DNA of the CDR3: TGCGCCAGCAGCTTGGCGGGGGGCAAGACCTACGAGCAGTACTTC.

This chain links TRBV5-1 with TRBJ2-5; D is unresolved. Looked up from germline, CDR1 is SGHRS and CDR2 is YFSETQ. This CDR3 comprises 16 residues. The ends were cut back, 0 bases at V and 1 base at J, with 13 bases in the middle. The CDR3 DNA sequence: TGCGCCAGCAGCTTGGGTGGCAGTCGACTCCAAGAGACCCAGTACTTC. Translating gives CASSLGGSRLQETQYF.

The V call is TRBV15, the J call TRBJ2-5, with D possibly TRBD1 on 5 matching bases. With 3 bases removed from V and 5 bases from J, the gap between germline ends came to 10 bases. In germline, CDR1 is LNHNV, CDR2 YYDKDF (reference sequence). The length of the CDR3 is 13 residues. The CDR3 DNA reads TGTGCCACCAGCAGGGGGCACGGGGAGACCCAGTACTTC. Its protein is CATSRGHGETQYF. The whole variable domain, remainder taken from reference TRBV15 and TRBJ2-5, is DAMVIQNPRYQVTQFGKPVTLSCSQTLNHNVMYWYQQKSSQAPKLLFHYYDKDFNNEADTPDNFQSRRPNTSFCFLDIRSPGLGDTAMYLCATSRGHGETQYFGPGTRLLVL.

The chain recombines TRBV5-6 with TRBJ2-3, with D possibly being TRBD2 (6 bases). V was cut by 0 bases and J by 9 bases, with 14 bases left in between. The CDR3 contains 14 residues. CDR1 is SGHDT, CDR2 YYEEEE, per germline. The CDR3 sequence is CASSLEYPGLTQYF. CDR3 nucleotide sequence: TGTGCCAGCAGCTTGGAGTATCCGGGACTGACGCAGTATTTT.

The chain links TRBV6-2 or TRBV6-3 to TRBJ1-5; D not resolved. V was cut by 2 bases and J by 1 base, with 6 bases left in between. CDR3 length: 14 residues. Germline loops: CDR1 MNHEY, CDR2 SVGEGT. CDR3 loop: CASSYAGSNQPQHF. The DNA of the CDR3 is TGTGCCAGCAGTTACGCGGGAAGCAATCAGCCCCAGCATTTT.

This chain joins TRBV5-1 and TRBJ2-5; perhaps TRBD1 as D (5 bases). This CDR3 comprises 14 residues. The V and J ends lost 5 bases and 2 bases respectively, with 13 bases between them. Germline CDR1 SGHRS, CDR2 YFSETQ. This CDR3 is CASRAGYSQETQYF. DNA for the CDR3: TGCGCCAGCAGAGCAGGGTATTCACAAGAGACCCAGTACTTC.

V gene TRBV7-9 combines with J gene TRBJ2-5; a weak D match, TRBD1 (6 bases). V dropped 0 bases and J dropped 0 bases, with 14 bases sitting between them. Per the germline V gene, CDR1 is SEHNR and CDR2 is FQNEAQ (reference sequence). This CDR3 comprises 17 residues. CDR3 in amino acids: CASSLARVAGDQETQYF. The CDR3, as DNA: TGTGCCAGCAGCTTAGCTCGAGTTGCAGGGGACCAAGAGACCCAGTACTTC.

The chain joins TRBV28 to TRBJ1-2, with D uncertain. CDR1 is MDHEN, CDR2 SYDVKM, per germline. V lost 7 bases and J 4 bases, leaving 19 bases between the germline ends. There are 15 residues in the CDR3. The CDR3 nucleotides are TGTGCCAGCAACGTCCCCGGGAGGGAAAGCTATGGCTACACCTTC. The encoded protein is CASNVPGRESYGYTF.

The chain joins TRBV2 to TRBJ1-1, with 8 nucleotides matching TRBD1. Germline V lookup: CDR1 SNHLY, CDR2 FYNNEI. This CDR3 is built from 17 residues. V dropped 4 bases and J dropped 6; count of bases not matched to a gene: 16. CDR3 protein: CASSVNTIGQGVAEAFF. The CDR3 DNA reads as TGTGCCAGCAGTGTAAATACGATTGGACAGGGCGTAGCTGAAGCTTTCTTT.

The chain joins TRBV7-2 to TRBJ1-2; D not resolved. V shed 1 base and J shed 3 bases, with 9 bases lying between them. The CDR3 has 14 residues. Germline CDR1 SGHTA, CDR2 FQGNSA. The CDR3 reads CASSLDGSDYGYTF. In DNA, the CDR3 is TGTGCCAGCAGCTTAGATGGTAGTGACTATGGCTACACCTTC. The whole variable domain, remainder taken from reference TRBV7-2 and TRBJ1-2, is GAGVSQSPSNKVTEKGKDVELRCDPISGHTALYWYRQSLGQGLEFLIYFQGNSAPDKSGLPSDRFSAERTGGSVSTLTIQRTQQEDSAVYLCASSLDGSDYGYTFGSGTRLTVV.

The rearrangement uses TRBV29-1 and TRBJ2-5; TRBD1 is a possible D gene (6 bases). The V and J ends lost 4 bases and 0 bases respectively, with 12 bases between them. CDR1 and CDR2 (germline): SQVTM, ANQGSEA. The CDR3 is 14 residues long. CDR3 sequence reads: CSVVGDNDQETQYF. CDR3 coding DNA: TGCAGCGTTGTAGGGGACAACGACCAAGAGACCCAGTACTTC.